This entry is about one T cell receptor beta chain. Antigen specificity is unknown. V was clipped by 1 base and J by 8 bases; unmatched bases: 14. The germline V gene has CDR1 SGHNT and CDR2 YENEEA. This CDR3 contains 18 residues. The table came from immunoSEQ multiplex PCR; TCRdb's copy has only in-frame clones and leaves some out. The data contain 2,500,000 or so clones, under 95% of them singletons. The sample is drawn from a study of shared clonotypes between healthy human individuals. Findings and caveats of the study: Among a few donors, about 5% of naive CD4 clonotypes were found in common. Non-shared clonotypes had lower generation probabilities than clonotypes shared by all four sorted-subset donors.

Nashville, Tennessee was home to all donors, each a Caucasian adult. The chain carries TRBV11-3 and TRBJ2-1; 10 nucleotides line up with TRBD2. The clonotype was recovered from a man between 18 and 35 years old in good health. Some clones in this sample may be carry-over from other donors' samples. The source material was naive CD4+ T cells from PBMCs. Regarding subset: CD45RA+ positively selected. Written as DNA, the CDR3 is TGTGCCAGCAGCTTAGTCCCGACCGAGCGGGAGGGTTTTGATGAGCAGTTCTTC. Translated: CASSLVPTEREGFDEQFF.